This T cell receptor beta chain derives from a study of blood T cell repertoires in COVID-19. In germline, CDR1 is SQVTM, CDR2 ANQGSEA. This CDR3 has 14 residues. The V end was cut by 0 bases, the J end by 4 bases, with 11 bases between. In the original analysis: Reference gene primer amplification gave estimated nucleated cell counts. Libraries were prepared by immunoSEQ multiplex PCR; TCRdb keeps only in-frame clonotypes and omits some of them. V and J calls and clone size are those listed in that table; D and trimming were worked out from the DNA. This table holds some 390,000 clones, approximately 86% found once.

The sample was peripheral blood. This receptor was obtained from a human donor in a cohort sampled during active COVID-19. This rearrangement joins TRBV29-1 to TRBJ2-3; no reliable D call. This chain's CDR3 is CSVEDHSISDTQYF. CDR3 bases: TGCAGCGTTGAAGATCATAGCATCTCAGATACGCAGTATTTT.